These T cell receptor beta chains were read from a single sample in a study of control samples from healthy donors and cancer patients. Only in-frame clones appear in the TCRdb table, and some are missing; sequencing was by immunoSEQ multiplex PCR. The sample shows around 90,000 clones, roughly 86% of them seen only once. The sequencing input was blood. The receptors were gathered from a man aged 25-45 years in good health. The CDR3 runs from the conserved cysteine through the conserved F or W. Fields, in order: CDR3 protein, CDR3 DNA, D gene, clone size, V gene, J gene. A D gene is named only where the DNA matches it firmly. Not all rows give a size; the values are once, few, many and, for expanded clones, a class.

CDR3 protein: CASSYRGNQPQHF
CDR3 DNA: TGTGCCAGCAGCTACAGGGGCAATCAGCCCCAGCATTTT
D gene: NA
clone size: NA
V gene: TRBV7-3
J gene: TRBJ1-5

CDR3 protein: CASTLLVDNSPLHF
CDR3 DNA: TGTGCCAGCACCTTATTAGTCGATAATTCACCCCTCCACTTT
D gene: NA
clone size: NA
V gene: TRBV7-9
J gene: TRBJ1-6

CDR3 protein: CASSYYPSGGELFF
CDR3 DNA: TGTGCCAGCAGTTACTACCCATCGGGGGGGGAGCTGTTTTTT
D gene: NA
clone size: NA
V gene: TRBV6-6
J gene: TRBJ2-2

CDR3 protein: CASSNDRGWNTGELFF
CDR3 DNA: TGTGCCAGCAGCAATGACAGGGGATGGAACACCGGGGAGCTGTTTTTT
D gene: TRBD1
clone size: NA
V gene: TRBV11-2
J gene: TRBJ2-2

CDR3 protein: CASSYVGTNYGYTF
CDR3 DNA: TGTGCCAGCAGTTATGTAGGCACTAACTATGGCTACACCTTC
D gene: NA
clone size: NA
V gene: TRBV6-2/TRBV6-3
J gene: TRBJ1-2

CDR3 protein: CASSGEEGEDGYTF
CDR3 DNA: TGTGCCAGCAGTGGGGAAGAGGGCGAAGATGGCTACACCTTC
D gene: NA
clone size: NA
V gene: TRBV28
J gene: TRBJ1-2

CDR3 protein: CASTDRGGQPQHF
CDR3 DNA: TGTGCCAGCACTGACAGGGGGGGTCAGCCCCAGCATTTT
D gene: TRBD1
clone size: NA
V gene: TRBV27
J gene: TRBJ1-5

CDR3 protein: CASQPGQQETQYF
CDR3 DNA: TGTGCCAGTCAACCGGGACAACAAGAGACCCAGTACTTC
D gene: NA
clone size: NA
V gene: TRBV19
J gene: TRBJ2-5

CDR3 protein: CASSQAPGNTGELFF
CDR3 DNA: TGCGCCAGCAGCCAAGCCCCAGGGAACACCGGGGAGCTGTTTTTT
D gene: NA
clone size: NA
V gene: TRBV4-1
J gene: TRBJ2-2

CDR3 protein: CASSSDPAGLITEAFF
CDR3 DNA: TGCGCCAGCAGCTCTGACCCAGCGGGGTTGATCACTGAAGCTTTCTTT
D gene: NA
clone size: NA
V gene: TRBV5-1
J gene: TRBJ1-1

CDR3 protein: CASSIAGQNYEQYF
CDR3 DNA: TGTGCCAGTAGTATAGCGGGACAAAACTACGAGCAGTACTTC
D gene: NA
clone size: NA
V gene: TRBV19
J gene: TRBJ2-7

CDR3 protein: CASSSPGDSGNTIYF
CDR3 DNA: TGTGCCAGTAGTTCCCCGGGGGACTCTGGAAACACCATATATTTT
D gene: NA
clone size: NA
V gene: TRBV19
J gene: TRBJ1-3

CDR3 protein: CASSQEGYQETQYF
CDR3 DNA: TGCGCCAGCAGCCAAGAGGGGTACCAAGAGACCCAGTACTTC
D gene: NA
clone size: NA
V gene: TRBV4-1
J gene: TRBJ2-5

CDR3 protein: CASSWVAGSNEKLFF
CDR3 DNA: TGCGCCAGCAGCTGGGTTGCAGGGTCGAATGAAAAACTGTTTTTT
D gene: NA
clone size: NA
V gene: TRBV5-1
J gene: TRBJ1-4

CDR3 protein: CATSDLMWHGYTF
CDR3 DNA: TGTGCCACCAGTGATTTGATGTGGCATGGCTACACCTTC
D gene: NA
clone size: few
V gene: TRBV24-1
J gene: TRBJ1-2

CDR3 protein: CAWREGQGTDTQYF
CDR3 DNA: TGTGCCTGGAGGGAGGGGCAGGGGACAGATACGCAGTATTTT
D gene: NA
clone size: NA
V gene: TRBV30
J gene: TRBJ2-3

CDR3 protein: CSARGGEGYTF
CDR3 DNA: TGCAGTGCTAGAGGGGGCGAGGGCTACACCTTC
D gene: NA
clone size: NA
V gene: TRBV20-1
J gene: TRBJ1-2

CDR3 protein: CASSAEIETQYF
CDR3 DNA: TGTGCCAGCAGTGCAGAGATAGAGACCCAGTACTTC
D gene: NA
clone size: NA
V gene: TRBV2
J gene: TRBJ2-5

CDR3 protein: CASSQDRGEQYF
CDR3 DNA: TGTGCCAGCAGCCAGGACAGGGGCGAGCAGTACTTC
D gene: TRBD1
clone size: NA
V gene: TRBV3-1/TRBV3-2
J gene: TRBJ2-7

CDR3 protein: CASSNPYGYTF
CDR3 DNA: TGTGCCAGCAGTAACCCCTATGGCTACACCTTC
D gene: NA
clone size: NA
V gene: TRBV12-3/TRBV12-4
J gene: TRBJ1-2

CDR3 protein: CASGYLLAASNTDTQYF
CDR3 DNA: TGTGCTAGTGGTTACCTACTAGCGGCGAGCAACACAGATACGCAGTATTTT
D gene: TRBD2
clone size: once
V gene: TRBV12-5
J gene: TRBJ2-3

CDR3 protein: CAWSKDRGDQPQHF
CDR3 DNA: TGTGCCTGGAGTAAGGACAGGGGGGATCAGCCCCAGCATTTT
D gene: TRBD1
clone size: few
V gene: TRBV30
J gene: TRBJ1-5

CDR3 protein: CASSPQGGDSPLHF
CDR3 DNA: TGTGCCAGCAGCCCGCAGGGAGGAGATTCACCCCTCCACTTT
D gene: NA
clone size: NA
V gene: TRBV7-2
J gene: TRBJ1-6

CDR3 protein: CASSLRLAGAYEQYF
CDR3 DNA: TGTGCCAGCAGTTTACGACTAGCGGGGGCCTACGAGCAGTACTTC
D gene: TRBD2
clone size: NA
V gene: TRBV27
J gene: TRBJ2-7

CDR3 protein: CASSPDGYYGYTF
CDR3 DNA: TGTGCCAGCAGCCCGGACGGATACTATGGCTACACCTTC
D gene: NA
clone size: NA
V gene: TRBV6-2/TRBV6-3
J gene: TRBJ1-2

CDR3 protein: CASSSGTGSFGYTF
CDR3 DNA: TGTGCCAGCAGCTCCGGGACAGGGTCATTTGGCTACACCTTC
D gene: TRBD1
clone size: NA
V gene: TRBV6-5
J gene: TRBJ1-2

CDR3 protein: CASSLGGSPGRSPLHF
CDR3 DNA: TGTGCCAGCAGCTTAGGGGGCTCACCCGGGAGGTCACCCCTCCACTTT
D gene: TRBD1
clone size: NA
V gene: TRBV5-5
J gene: TRBJ1-6

CDR3 protein: CASSVAAVGNEQFF
CDR3 DNA: TGTGCCAGCAGCGTAGCTGCGGTGGGCAATGAGCAGTTCTTC
D gene: NA
clone size: NA
V gene: TRBV9
J gene: TRBJ2-1

CDR3 protein: CASSPRRGREGPHHEQYF
CDR3 DNA: TGTGCCAGCAGCCCCCGCAGGGGGCGCGAGGGGCCACACCACGAGCAGTACTTC
D gene: TRBD1
clone size: NA
V gene: TRBV11-2
J gene: TRBJ2-7

CDR3 protein: CASSYSTGPYEQYF
CDR3 DNA: TGTGCCAGCAGTTACTCGACAGGGCCCTACGAGCAGTACTTC
D gene: TRBD1
clone size: once
V gene: TRBV6-5
J gene: TRBJ2-7

CDR3 protein: CASSKTGTTEAFF
CDR3 DNA: TGCGCCAGTAGCAAGACAGGGACGACTGAAGCTTTCTTT
D gene: TRBD1
clone size: NA
V gene: TRBV5-1
J gene: TRBJ1-1

CDR3 protein: CASSTAGPWGLETQYF
CDR3 DNA: TGTGCCAGTAGTACTGCCGGGCCCTGGGGGCTAGAGACCCAGTACTTC
D gene: NA
clone size: NA
V gene: TRBV19
J gene: TRBJ2-5

CDR3 protein: CASSLTGYNTDTQYF
CDR3 DNA: TGTGCCAGCAGCTTGACAGGGTATAACACAGATACGCAGTATTTT
D gene: TRBD1
clone size: once
V gene: TRBV7-9
J gene: TRBJ2-3